This T cell receptor beta chain was sequenced for a study of T cells in Graves' hyperthyroidism and ophthalmopathy. What was amplified from RNA transcripts were TCR beta CDR3 regions. First-round RT-PCR targeting the TCR CDR3 was performed with the HTBI primer set. Using its own MiXCR run on the multiplex PCR reads, TCRdb lists one record per CDR3 protein. The table lists 150,000 or so distinct CDR3 sequences, around 20% of them singletons. V lost 6 bases and J lost 4, with 12 bases in between. CDR3 length: 13 residues. PBMCs stemmed from 8.5 to 10 ml fresh peripheral blood. Ten or more counts support this clonotype.

The sequencing input was blood. The receptor's source is a woman between 50 and 59 years old with Graves' hyperthyroidism that later progressed to Graves' ophthalmopathy. The genes are TRBV12-3 or TRBV12-4 and TRBJ1-1; TRBD1 might be the D (5 bases). The CDR3 spells CASRPNGGTEAFF. CDR3 sequence (DNA): TGTGCCAGCAGGCCCAATGGGGGCACTGAAGCTTTCTTT.